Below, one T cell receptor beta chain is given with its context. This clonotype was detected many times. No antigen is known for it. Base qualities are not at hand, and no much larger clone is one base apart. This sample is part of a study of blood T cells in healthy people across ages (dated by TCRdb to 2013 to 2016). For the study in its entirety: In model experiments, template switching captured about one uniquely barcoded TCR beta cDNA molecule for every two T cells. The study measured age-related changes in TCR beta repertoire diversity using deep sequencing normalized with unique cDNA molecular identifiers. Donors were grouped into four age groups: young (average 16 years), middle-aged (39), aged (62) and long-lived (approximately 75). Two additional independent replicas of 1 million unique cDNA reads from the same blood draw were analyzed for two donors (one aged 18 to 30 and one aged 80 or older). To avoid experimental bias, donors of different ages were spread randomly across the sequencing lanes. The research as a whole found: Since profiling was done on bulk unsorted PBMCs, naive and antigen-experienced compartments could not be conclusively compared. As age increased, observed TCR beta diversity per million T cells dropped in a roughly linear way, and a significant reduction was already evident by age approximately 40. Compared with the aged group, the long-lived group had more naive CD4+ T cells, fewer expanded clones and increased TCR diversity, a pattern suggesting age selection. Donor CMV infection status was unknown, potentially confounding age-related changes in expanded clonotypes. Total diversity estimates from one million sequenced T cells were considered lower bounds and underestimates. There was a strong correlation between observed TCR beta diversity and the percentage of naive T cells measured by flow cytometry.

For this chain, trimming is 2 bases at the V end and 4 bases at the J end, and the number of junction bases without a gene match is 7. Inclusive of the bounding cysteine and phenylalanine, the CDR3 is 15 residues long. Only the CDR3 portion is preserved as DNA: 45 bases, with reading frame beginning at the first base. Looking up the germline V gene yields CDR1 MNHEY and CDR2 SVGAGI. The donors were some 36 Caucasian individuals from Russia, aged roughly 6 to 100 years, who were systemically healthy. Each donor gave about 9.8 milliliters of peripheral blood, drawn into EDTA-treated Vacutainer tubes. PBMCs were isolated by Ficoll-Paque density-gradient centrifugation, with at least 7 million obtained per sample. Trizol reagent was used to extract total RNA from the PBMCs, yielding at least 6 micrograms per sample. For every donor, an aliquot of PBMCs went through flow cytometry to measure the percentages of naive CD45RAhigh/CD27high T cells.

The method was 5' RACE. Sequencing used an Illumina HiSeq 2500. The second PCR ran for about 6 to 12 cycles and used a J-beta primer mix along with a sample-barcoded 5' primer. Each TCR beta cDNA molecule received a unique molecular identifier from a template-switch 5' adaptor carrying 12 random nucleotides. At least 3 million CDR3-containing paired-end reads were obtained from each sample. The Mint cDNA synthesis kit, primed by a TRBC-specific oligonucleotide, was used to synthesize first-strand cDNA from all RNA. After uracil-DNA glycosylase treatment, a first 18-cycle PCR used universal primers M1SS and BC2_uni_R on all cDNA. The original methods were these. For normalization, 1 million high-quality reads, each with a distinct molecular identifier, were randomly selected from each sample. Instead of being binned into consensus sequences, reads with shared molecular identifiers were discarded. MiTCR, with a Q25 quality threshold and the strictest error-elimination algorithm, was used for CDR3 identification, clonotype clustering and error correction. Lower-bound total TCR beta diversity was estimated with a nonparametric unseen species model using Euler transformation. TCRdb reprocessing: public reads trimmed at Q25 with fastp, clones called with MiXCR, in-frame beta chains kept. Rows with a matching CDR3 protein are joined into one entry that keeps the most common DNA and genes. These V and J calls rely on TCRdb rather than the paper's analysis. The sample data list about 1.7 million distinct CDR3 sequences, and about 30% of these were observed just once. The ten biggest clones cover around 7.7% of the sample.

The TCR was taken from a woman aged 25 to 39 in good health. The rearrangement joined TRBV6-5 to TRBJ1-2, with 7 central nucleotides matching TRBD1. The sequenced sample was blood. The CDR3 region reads CASSYEQGFAYGYTF. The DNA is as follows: TGTGCCAGCAGTTACGAACAGGGGTTCGCCTATGGCTACACCTTC.